These 2 T cell receptor beta chains originate from one sample sequenced in a study of blood T cell repertoires in COVID-19. The protocol was immunoSEQ multiplex PCR, while the TCRdb copy is restricted to in-frame clones and leaves out a portion. Among 100,000 to 150,000 clones listed, roughly 90% were seen once. The sequenced sample was peripheral blood. The receptors come from a man aged 45-65 years with acute or convalescent COVID-19.

This chain uses TRBV11-2 with TRBJ2-7; D might be TRBD2 (5 bases). V lost 1 base to trimming and J lost 3 bases, with 10 bases between them. The CDR3 contains 14 residues. Germline assignment: CDR1 SGHAT and CDR2 FQNNGV. CDR3 region: CASSLGAEGYEQYF. The CDR3 DNA reads TGTGCCAGCAGCTTAGGAGCGGAAGGCTACGAGCAGTACTTC.

CDR3 sequence reads: CASSLLAGGETQYF. The DNA for the CDR3 is TGTGCCAGCAGCTTACTAGCGGGAGGGGAGACCCAGTACTTC. The rearrangement uses TRBV11-3 and TRBJ2-5, with TRBD2 identical over 12 bases. The CDR3 consists of 14 residues. V lost 2 bases, J lost 5 bases, and 0 bases stayed unmatched. From germline, CDR1 is SGHNT and CDR2 YENEEA.